Sequencing of this T cell receptor (beta chain) was carried out in a study of cytomegalovirus exposure and HLA in healthy donors. Study overall: One earlier analysis, a look at roughly 170 million T cells, found about 110 million unique TCR beta sequences. Regarding the study as a whole: Common viral pathogens were later found to be apparently linked to several of the most significant clusters. Accounts indicate the classifier identified cytomegalovirus status with strong specificity and sensitivity. Most TCR sequences were rare, but some public TCRs occurred in many donors.

CDR1 and CDR2 from the germline V gene are SGHVS and FQNEAQ. Trimming left V 8 bases short and J 3 bases short, with 9 bases between. There are 12 residues in the CDR3. As regards this clone: What it binds is not known.

Primers included in the PCR were 60 Vbeta and 13 Jbeta primers. The method was immunoSEQ multiplex PCR; TCRdb's version includes in-frame clones alone and lacks a portion of them. The table includes 110,000 or so clones, around three quarters detected once. Source material: PBMCs. The origin of this receptor is a female donor in good health and CMV-seronegative. The chain uses TRBV7-8 and TRBJ2-3, with D possibly being TRBD2 (6 bases). CDR3 loop: CASGGWTDTQYF. The CDR3 region has the DNA TGTGCCAGCGGGGGGTGGACAGATACGCAGTATTTT.